The 15 T cell receptor beta chains below come from one sample, sequenced in a study of blood T cell repertoires in COVID-19. The assay was immunoSEQ multiplex PCR, and TCRdb's table has in-frame clones only and misses some. The sample lists 150,000 to 200,000 clones, 88% occurring once. The sample comprised PBMCs or T cells enriched from blood (not recorded which). Source of these receptors: a woman between 45 and 60 years old who had recovered from COVID-19.

This chain joins TRBV5-6 and TRBJ2-7, with D possibly being TRBD1 (6 bases). The CDR3 is made up of 15 amino acids. Trimming shortened V by 0 bases and J by 5 bases, and 15 bases separated the two germline ends. Per germline, CDR1 SGHDT and CDR2 YYEEEE. The CDR3 loop is CASSLAKDSINEQYF. The CDR3 bases are TGTGCCAGCAGCTTGGCCAAGGACAGTATTAACGAGCAGTACTTC.

The chain recombines TRBV4-3 with TRBJ1-5; D is ambiguous. Germline CDR1 reads LGHNA; CDR2 reads YSLEER. CDR3 length: 18 amino acids. V lost 1 base and J 2 bases, leaving 18 bases between the germline ends. The CDR3 here is CASSQGVQNTGRNQPQHF. In nucleotides, the CDR3 is TGCGCCAGCAGCCAAGGTGTTCAGAATACGGGTCGCAATCAGCCCCAGCATTTT.

V and J are TRBV6-5 and TRBJ2-7, with TRBD2 as a possible D gene (7 bases). V was clipped by 2 bases and J by 0 bases, with 11 bases between them. Looked up from germline, CDR1 is MNHEY and CDR2 is SVGAGI. The CDR3 extends over 15 amino acids. The DNA for the CDR3 is TGTGCCAGCAGTTACGACGGGGGGCTCTCCTACGAGCAGTACTTC. It encodes CASSYDGGLSYEQYF.

This chain connects TRBV13 to TRBJ2-7, with TRBD2 matching over 9 bases. V shed 4 bases and J 0 bases; nucleotides not matched to a gene: 7. CDR3 length: 16 residues. From germline, CDR1 is PRHDT and CDR2 FYEKMQ (reference sequence). DNA of the CDR3: TGTGCCAGCAGCTCCCCTAGCGGGATGTCCTCCTACGAGCAGTACTTC. Protein: CASSSPSGMSSYEQYF.

V and J are TRBV6-4 and TRBJ2-2; 9 bases map to TRBD2. V shed 6 bases, J shed 6 bases, and the junction held 5 bases outside the gene matches. Germline CDR1 MRHNA, CDR2 SNTAGT. This CDR3 comprises 14 residues. CDR3 coding DNA: TGTGCCAGCAGAGGACTAGCGAGCGCCGGGGAGCTGTTTTTT. It codes for CASRGLASAGELFF.

The chain carries TRBV15 and TRBJ1-3; 12 nucleotides match TRBD1. V was pared by 5 bases and J by 4 bases, with 9 bases of the junction left unmatched. The CDR3 runs to 17 residues. CDR1 LNHNV and CDR2 YYDKDF come from the germline V gene (reference sequence). The chain's CDR3 is CATSGYRDRGPGNTIYF. CDR3 in DNA: TGTGCCACCAGCGGTTACCGGGACAGGGGGCCGGGAAACACCATATATTTT.

The chain joins TRBV2 to TRBJ1-6, with D possibly TRBD1 on 5 matching bases. The CDR3 is 13 residues long. CDR1 and CDR2 (germline): SNHLY, FYNNEI. The V gene lost 0 bases and the J gene lost 11 bases, with 8 bases spanning the gap. The chain's CDR3 is CASSEAEGTPLHF. CDR3 nucleotides: TGTGCCAGCAGTGAAGCGGAGGGGACACCCCTCCACTTT.

The gene calls are TRBV11-1 and TRBJ2-2; 7 bases fit TRBD1. The CDR3 has 15 residues. The V and J ends lost 10 bases and 1 base, in that order; junction bases with no gene match: 9. Germline V lookup: CDR1 SGHAT, CDR2 FQDESV (reference sequence). Here the CDR3 DNA reads TGTGCCACAGGCAGGGGGTCCGGGAACACCGGGGAGCTGTTTTTT. This codes for CATGRGSGNTGELFF.

The genes are TRBV18 and TRBJ2-7; 10 bases agree with TRBD2. There are 16 residues in the CDR3. Germline-derived CDR1 and CDR2 are KGHSH and LQKENI. Unmatched junction bases numbered 5, after V lost 2 bases and J lost 1 base. CDR3 DNA sequence: TGTGCCAGCTCACCAATTAGCGGGGGGATGTCCTACGAGCAGTACTTC. Its protein is CASSPISGGMSYEQYF.

The chain has TRBV12-3 or TRBV12-4 and TRBJ2-7; D ambiguous. The CDR3 consists of 12 residues. V lost 0 bases to trimming and J lost 4 bases, with 4 bases between them. The CDR3 DNA reads TGTGCCAGCAGTTTAGCGCGTTACGAGCAGTACTTC. Protein sequence: CASSLARYEQYF.

This clone was detected only once. As DNA, the CDR3 is TGTGCCACCAGCAGAGGAAACAGGGTGGTCTCACGGGACACTGAAGCTTTCTTT. Its translation: CATSRGNRVVSRDTEAFF. This chain links TRBV15 with TRBJ1-1; D is possibly TRBD1 (6 bases). The germline gives CDR1 LNHNV, CDR2 YYDKDF (reference sequence). The CDR3 sequence is 18 residues long. Trimming stripped 1 base from V and 3 bases from J, with 21 bases between.

J is TRBJ1-1 and V is TRBV29-1; D possibly corresponds to TRBD1 (5 bases). The CDR3 has 14 amino acids. The V gene lost 4 bases and the J gene lost 3 bases, with 15 bases spanning the gap. CDR1 and CDR2 (germline): SQVTM, ANQGSEA. The CDR3, as DNA: TGCAGCGTTGCCCAGGGCTTGGCGGACACTGAAGCTTTCTTT. It yields the protein CSVAQGLADTEAFF.

The chain has TRBV19 and TRBJ2-1; D gene uncertain. CDR3 size: 15 residues. Germline loops: CDR1 LNHDA, CDR2 SQIVND (reference sequence). The germline V and J ends were trimmed by 3 bases and 6 bases, with 15 bases remaining between them. The CDR3 coding sequence is TGTGCCAGTAGTATGGAGTTGGCCCCGGGCAATGAGCAGTTCTTC. The encoded protein is CASSMELAPGNEQFF.

V and J are TRBV7-2 and TRBJ1-2; no reliable D call. This CDR3 has 13 residues. CDR1 and CDR2 from the germline V gene are SGHTA and FQGNSA. The V end was cut by 5 bases, the J end by 6 bases, with 13 bases between. The CDR3 spells CASSPDRLNGYTF. CDR3 DNA: TGTGCCAGCAGCCCCGACCGACTCAATGGCTACACCTTC.

The V and J genes are TRBV9 and TRBJ2-3; 8 positions match TRBD2. This CDR3 is 14 amino acids long. With V trimmed by 3 bases and J by 3 bases, 3 bases remained unmatched. The germline CDR1 and CDR2 sequences are SGDLS and YYNGEE. CDR3 region: CASSGRGDTDTQYF. CDR3 DNA sequence: TGTGCCAGCAGCGGGCGGGGGGATACAGATACGCAGTATTTT.